This is a list of T cell receptor beta chains from one sample in a study of control samples from healthy donors and cancer patients. TCRdb's copy holds only in-frame clones and misses some; the assay was immunoSEQ multiplex PCR. Altogether fewer than 85,000 clones are present, about 94% being singletons, with the ten largest covering roughly 3%. Sequencing was performed on blood. These receptors were taken from a woman in her twenties or thirties in good health. The CDR3 runs from the conserved cysteine through the conserved F or W. A D gene is named only where the DNA matches it firmly. The size field is filled for only some rows; it gives once, few, many or a size class.

TRBJ1-2	NA	16	TRBV2	NA	TGTGCCAGCAGAACGGGGCCCGGGGGGGGCGCAGGCGGCTACACCTTC	CASRTGPGGGAGGYTF
TRBJ1-1	TRBD1	15	TRBV10-3	once	TGTGCCATCAGTGACCCGACAGGGACGAACACTGAAGCTTTCTTT	CAISDPTGTNTEAFF
TRBJ1-4	NA	13	TRBV5-1	NA	TGCGCCAGCAGCCTCGGGGCTAATGAAAAACTGTTTTTT	CASSLGANEKLFF
TRBJ1-1	NA	13	TRBV3-1/TRBV3-2	NA	TGTGCCAGCAGCCAAGGGAGGCGGGATCCAGCTTTCTTT	CASSQGRRDPAFF
TRBJ1-4	NA	13	TRBV7-2	NA	TGTGCCAGCAGGACAGCCCTTAATGAAAAACTGTTTTTT	CASRTALNEKLFF
TRBJ2-1	NA	13	TRBV7-3	NA	TGTGCCAGCACCCAAGACCGAGACAATGAGCAGTTCTTC	CASTQDRDNEQFF
TRBJ1-4	NA	17	TRBV5-6	NA	TGTGCCAGCAGCCCGAAAAGGATGGGCAGGGAAGCTGAAAAACTGTTTTTT	CASSPKRMGREAEKLFF
TRBJ2-5	TRBD2	16	TRBV6-5	NA	TGTGCCAGCAGTTACTCAGGACTAGGGCGCCGAGAGACCCAGTACTTC	CASSYSGLGRRETQYF
TRBJ1-4	NA	14	TRBV11-2	NA	TGTGCCAGCAGCCAAGGGTCGTCTAATGAAAAACTGTTTTTT	CASSQGSSNEKLFF
TRBJ1-3	TRBD1	16	TRBV29-1	NA	TGCAGCGCCACCGGGGGTCGGGACAGCTCTGGAAACACCATATATTTT	CSATGGRDSSGNTIYF
TRBJ1-3	NA	15	TRBV2	NA	TGTGCCAGCAGTGAAGAAGGGACCGGTGGAAACACCATATATTTT	CASSEEGTGGNTIYF
TRBJ2-3	TRBD2	16	TRBV7-9	NA	TGTGCCAGCAGCAAAAGGGCTAGCGGAAGCACAGATACGCAGTATTTT	CASSKRASGSTDTQYF
TRBJ2-5	NA	14	TRBV29-1	NA	TGCAGCGTTACCCCGACGGATAACCGGGAGACCCAGTACTTC	CSVTPTDNRETQYF
TRBJ1-1	TRBD1	14	TRBV19	NA	TGTGCCAGTACGCTTAGGACAGGGAACACTGAAGCTTTCTTT	CASTLRTGNTEAFF
TRBJ1-6	NA	18	TRBV7-2	NA	TGTGCCAGCAGCTTAGGAATGGTCAGGGTTGGGGAAAATTCACCCCTCCACTTT	CASSLGMVRVGENSPLHF
TRBJ2-2	NA	15	TRBV7-8	NA	TGTGCCAGCAGCTTAAATCTGGGGGCGACCGGGGAGCTGTTTTTT	CASSLNLGATGELFF
TRBJ1-5	NA	13	TRBV27	NA	TGTGCCAGCAGTAATACACCGAATCAGCCCCAGCATTTT	CASSNTPNQPQHF
TRBJ2-5	NA	15	TRBV6-1	NA	TGTGCCAGCAGTGAAGCGCAAGGGGCGGGCTTCACCCAGTACTTC	CASSEAQGAGFTQYF
TRBJ1-6	NA	15	TRBV5-1	NA	TGCGCCAGCAGCATCCAGAGCTCCTATAATTCACCCCTCCACTTT	CASSIQSSYNSPLHF
TRBJ2-7	NA	13	TRBV7-2	NA	TGTGCCAGCAGCGTCGGGACGTTCTACGAGCAGTACTTC	CASSVGTFYEQYF
TRBJ1-1	NA	15	TRBV4-1	NA	TGCGCCAGCCTCGAAGGGGGGCGAAGGGACACTGAAGCTTTCTTT	CASLEGGRRDTEAFF
TRBJ1-1	TRBD1	14	TRBV5-1	NA	TGCGCCAGCAGCTGGGCCGCGACAGGGGGCATAGCTTTCTTT	CASSWAATGGIAFF
TRBJ1-5	NA	15	TRBV7-8	NA	TGTGCCAGCAGCTTAGCTTACCAGGGGAGACAGCCCCAGCATTTT	CASSLAYQGRQPQHF
TRBJ2-4	NA	14	TRBV28	NA	TGTGCCAGCACCCTCAGTGTAGCCAAAAACATTCAGTACTTC	CASTLSVAKNIQYF
TRBJ1-6	NA	13	TRBV25-1	NA	TGTGCCAGCAGACAGGGCTATAATTCACCCCTCCACTTT	CASRQGYNSPLHF
TRBJ1-2	NA	15	TRBV19	once	TGTGCCAGTAGGACCCGGGGCGAGGCACTCTATGGCTACACCTTC	CASRTRGEALYGYTF
TRBJ2-5	TRBD2	15	TRBV5-4	NA	TGTGCCAGCAGCACGGGACTAGCGGCCCCGGAGACCCAGTACTTC	CASSTGLAAPETQYF
TRBJ2-3	NA	12	TRBV12-3/TRBV12-4	NA	TGTGCCAGCAAAGATAGCACAGATACGCAGTATTTT	CASKDSTDTQYF
TRBJ2-1	TRBD2	13	TRBV15	NA	TGTGCCACCGCCGCGGGGGGGCCCAATGAGCAGTTCTTC	CATAAGGPNEQFF
TRBJ2-5	NA	12	TRBV19	NA	TGTGCCAGTAGTATCAGGCAAGAGACCCAGTACTTC	CASSIRQETQYF
TRBJ1-1	NA	14	TRBV9	NA	TGTGCCAGCAGCGTAGGGACGGACAACACTGAAGCTTTCTTT	CASSVGTDNTEAFF
TRBJ1-3	NA	14	TRBV2	NA	TGTGCCAGCAGCCAGACAGCCTCTGGAAACACCATATATTTT	CASSQTASGNTIYF
TRBJ1-5	TRBD1	14	TRBV2	once	TGTGCCAGCAGGCCCGGGACAGATAATCAGCCCCAGCATTTT	CASRPGTDNQPQHF
TRBJ1-1	TRBD1	14	TRBV5-4	NA	TGTGCCAGCAGCCGGGGACAGATCAACACTGAAGCTTTCTTT	CASSRGQINTEAFF
TRBJ1-3	NA	13	TRBV5-1	once	TGCGCCAGCAGCTTGGCCGGGGGAAACACCATATATTTT	CASSLAGGNTIYF
TRBJ1-6	NA	13	TRBV6-5	NA	TGTGCCAGCAAATCGGGAATCGGTTCACCCCTCCACTTT	CASKSGIGSPLHF
TRBJ1-2	TRBD1	15	TRBV7-9	NA	TGTGCCAGCAGCTTATTCGGACAGGGGGGTAGCGGCTACACCTTC	CASSLFGQGGSGYTF
TRBJ2-5	TRBD1	15	TRBV7-7	NA	TGTGCTAGCAGCCGCAATACAGGGGTTTTGGAGACCCAGTACTTC	CASSRNTGVLETQYF
TRBJ1-2	NA	14	TRBV7-6	NA	TGTGCCAGCAGCTTAGACGGTCCTACCTATGGCTACACCTTC	CASSLDGPTYGYTF
TRBJ2-5	NA	13	TRBV29-1	NA	TGCACCATTGGGGCAGGACCGCAAGAGACCCAGTACTTC	CTIGAGPQETQYF
TRBJ2-2	TRBD2	17	TRBV29-1	NA	TGCAGCGTTGTTCTAGCGGGGGCCAATTCGAACACCGGGGAGCTGTTTTTT	CSVVLAGANSNTGELFF
TRBJ1-6	NA	15	TRBV6-5	NA	TGTGCCAGCAGTTCCCGGACAGCCCCAGGGTCACCCCTCCACTTT	CASSSRTAPGSPLHF
TRBJ1-3	NA	15	TRBV24-1	NA	TGTGCCACCAGTGGCCACAGGTTCTCTGGAAACACCATATATTTT	CATSGHRFSGNTIYF
TRBJ2-3	TRBD1	15	TRBV24-1	NA	TGTGCCACCAGTGATGCCGGGACAGTCACAGATACGCAGTATTTT	CATSDAGTVTDTQYF
TRBJ1-6	NA	16	TRBV4-1	NA	TGCGCCAGCAGCCAAGACAGTAGGGCTTATAATTCACCCCTCCACTTT	CASSQDSRAYNSPLHF
TRBJ1-2	TRBD1	18	TRBV5-1	NA	TGCGCCAGCAGCTTGGGTTTTTTGGGGACAGGCTTTAACTATGGCTACACCTTC	CASSLGFLGTGFNYGYTF
TRBJ1-2	TRBD1	13	TRBV12-3/TRBV12-4	NA	TGTGCCAGCAGTCGACAGGGGGCGTATGGCTACACCTTC	CASSRQGAYGYTF
TRBJ2-5	NA	14	TRBV6-6	NA	TGTGCCAGCAGTACTCGGGGGGCCCAAGAGACCCAGTACTTC	CASSTRGAQETQYF
TRBJ1-1	NA	15	TRBV19	NA	TGTGCCAGTAGTATTTCAAGGGCAGGGAGCACTGAAGCTTTCTTT	CASSISRAGSTEAFF
TRBJ2-3	TRBD1	16	TRBV9	NA	TGTGCCAGCAGCGGGGGCCCGGGACAGGACACAGATACGCAGTATTTT	CASSGGPGQDTDTQYF
TRBJ2-3	NA	13	TRBV10-2	NA	TGCGCCAGCAGGGGGACTTACACAGATACGCAGTATTTT	CASRGTYTDTQYF